Each of the 9 T cell receptor beta chains below was sequenced from the same sample in a study of T-cell memory formation after mild COVID-19. TCRdb reanalysed the 5' RACE reads using MiXCR and keeps one entry per CDR3 protein. The sample has around 150,000 distinct CDR3 sequences; 31% are singletons. The source material was PBMCs or a T cell subset sorted from them (not recorded which). Receptors originate from an adult woman who had mild COVID-19 (a few samples of this study predate the infection). Cell type and time point are not known.

This clonotype showed up just a few times. The chain links TRBV3-1 to TRBJ1-2; D not certain. The CDR3 runs 13 residues. Germline CDR1 is LGHDT and CDR2 is YNNKEL (reference sequence). The V and J ends lost 2 bases and 6 bases respectively, with 10 bases between them. CDR3 residues: CASSQTAANGYTF. CDR3 nucleotide sequence: TGTGCCAGCAGCCAAACGGCAGCTAATGGCTACACCTTC. The full variable domain, completed using reference TRBV3-1 and TRBJ1-2, is DTAVSQTPKYLVTQMGNDKSIKCEQNLGHDTMYWYKQDSKKFLKIMFSYNNKELIINETVPNRFSPKSPDKAHLNLHINSLELGDSAVYFCASSQTAANGYTFGSGTRLTVV.

This clonotype was counted a few times. The chain links TRBV19 to TRBJ2-5; 8 nucleotides align to TRBD2. CDR1 LNHDA and CDR2 SQIVND come from the germline V gene (reference sequence). V shed 5 bases, J shed 1 base, and the junction held 18 bases outside the gene matches. This CDR3 contains 19 residues. The CDR3 here is CASSLVNYVRGGSQETQYF. CDR3 bases: TGTGCCAGTAGTCTTGTGAACTACGTCCGGGGGGGCTCCCAAGAGACCCAGTACTTC.

V gene TRBV12-3 or TRBV12-4 combines with J gene TRBJ2-2, with 7 positions matching TRBD2. Trimming cost V 5 bases and J 4 bases; bases outside gene matches: 7. The CDR3 is 15 amino acids. This chain's CDR3 is CASSPGREGTGELFF. The CDR3 nucleotides are TGTGCCAGCAGTCCCGGCAGGGAGGGCACCGGGGAGCTGTTTTTT.

The chain links TRBV7-2 to TRBJ1-1; 8 bases agree with TRBD1. CDR1 is SGHTA and CDR2 is FQGNSA in the germline V gene. CDR3 length: 17 amino acids. V shed 1 base and J 3 bases; nucleotides not matched to a gene: 10. The CDR3 sequence is CASSLGGTGGFYTEAFF. Here the CDR3 DNA reads TGTGCCAGCAGCTTAGGCGGGACAGGCGGGTTCTACACTGAAGCTTTCTTT.

This rearrangement joins TRBV30 to TRBJ2-3; 10 bases are shared with TRBD1. Trimming cost V 4 bases and J 0 bases; bases outside gene matches: 7. CDR1 and CDR2 (germline): GTSNPN, SVGIG (reference sequence). CDR3 size: 16 residues. CDR3 coding DNA: TGTGCCTGGACTAGGACAGGGGGTACTAGCACAGATACGCAGTATTTT. It specifies CAWTRTGGTSTDTQYF.

This clonotype appeared a few times. The chain is built from TRBV7-2 and TRBJ1-5; a possible D gene is TRBD1 (5 bases). Trimming pared 1 base from V and 2 bases from J, leaving 9 bases between. This CDR3 region has 15 residues. Germline lookup yields CDR1 SGHTA and CDR2 FQGNSA. CDR3 in DNA: TGTGCCAGCAGCTTAGAGGGGTTGGGCAATCAGCCCCAGCATTTT. It codes for CASSLEGLGNQPQHF. Drawing the rest from reference TRBV7-2 and TRBJ1-5, the complete variable domain is GAGVSQSPSNKVTEKGKDVELRCDPISGHTALYWYRQSLGQGLEFLIYFQGNSAPDKSGLPSDRFSAERTGGSVSTLTIQRTQQEDSAVYLCASSLEGLGNQPQHFGDGTRLSIL.

This clonotype was found a few times. This chain uses TRBV18 with TRBJ2-1; a weak D match, TRBD2 (6 bases). V lost 0 bases and J 7 bases, leaving 13 bases between the germline ends. In germline, CDR1 is KGHSH, CDR2 LQKENI. CDR3 length: 15 residues. In DNA, the CDR3 is TGTGCCAGCTCACCACCCAGCGGGCCTGCAAATGAGCAGTTCTTC. This codes for CASSPPSGPANEQFF.

The chain joins TRBV3-1 to TRBJ1-1; D may be TRBD1 (5 bases). Per germline, CDR1 LGHDT and CDR2 YNNKEL (reference sequence). This CDR3 comprises 18 residues. The V end was cut by 6 bases, the J end by 6 bases, with 29 bases between. CDR3 coding DNA: TGTGCCAGCAGTCAAATCCGTCCACGAAGGCCGGGGGGTTCTGAAGCTTTCTTT. This encodes CASSQIRPRRPGGSEAFF. The complete variable domain, with remaining parts taken from reference TRBV3-1 and TRBJ1-1, reads DTAVSQTPKYLVTQMGNDKSIKCEQNLGHDTMYWYKQDSKKFLKIMFSYNNKELIINETVPNRFSPKSPDKAHLNLHINSLELGDSAVYFCASSQIRPRRPGGSEAFFGQGTRLTVV.

The count of this clonotype is one. The J gene is TRBJ1-2, the V gene TRBV29-1; D is ambiguous. V dropped 4 bases and J dropped 3 bases, with 21 bases sitting between them. The germline V gene encodes CDR1 SQVTM and CDR2 ANQGSEA. The CDR3 sequence is 16 residues long. CDR3 sequence: CSVGPWESNGDYGYTF. DNA for the CDR3: TGCAGCGTTGGCCCCTGGGAATCGAATGGGGACTATGGCTACACCTTC.